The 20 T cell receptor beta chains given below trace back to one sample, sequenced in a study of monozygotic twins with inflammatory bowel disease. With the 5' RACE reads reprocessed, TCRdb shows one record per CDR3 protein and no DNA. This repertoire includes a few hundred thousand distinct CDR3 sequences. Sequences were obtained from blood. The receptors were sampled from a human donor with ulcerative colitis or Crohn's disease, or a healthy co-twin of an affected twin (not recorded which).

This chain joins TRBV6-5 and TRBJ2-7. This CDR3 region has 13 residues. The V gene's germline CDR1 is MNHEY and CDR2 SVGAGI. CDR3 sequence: CASSYVRNYEQYF.

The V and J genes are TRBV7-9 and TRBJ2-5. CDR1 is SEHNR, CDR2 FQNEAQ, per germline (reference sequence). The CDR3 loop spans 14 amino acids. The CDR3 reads CASSIRDLQETQYF.

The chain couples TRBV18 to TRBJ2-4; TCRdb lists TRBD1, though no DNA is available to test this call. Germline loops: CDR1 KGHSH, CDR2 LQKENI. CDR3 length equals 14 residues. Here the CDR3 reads CASSPGTGKGIQYF.

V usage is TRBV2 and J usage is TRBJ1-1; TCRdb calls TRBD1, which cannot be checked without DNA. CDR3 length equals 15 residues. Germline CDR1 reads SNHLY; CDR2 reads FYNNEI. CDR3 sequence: CASSTTGQGGTEAFF.

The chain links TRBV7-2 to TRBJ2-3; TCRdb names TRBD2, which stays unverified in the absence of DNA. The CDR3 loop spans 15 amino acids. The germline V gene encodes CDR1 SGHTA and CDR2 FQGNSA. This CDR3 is CASSLGLEGGDTQYF.

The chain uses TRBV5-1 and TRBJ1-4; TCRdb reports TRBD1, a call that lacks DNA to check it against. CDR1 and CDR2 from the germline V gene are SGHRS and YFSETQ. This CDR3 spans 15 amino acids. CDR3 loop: CASSQLDRNNEKLFF.

The CDR3 loop reads CASTFKGPDGYTF. This chain links TRBV6-2 or TRBV6-3 with TRBJ1-2. Germline CDR1 MNHEY, CDR2 SVGEGT. The CDR3 is made up of 13 amino acids.

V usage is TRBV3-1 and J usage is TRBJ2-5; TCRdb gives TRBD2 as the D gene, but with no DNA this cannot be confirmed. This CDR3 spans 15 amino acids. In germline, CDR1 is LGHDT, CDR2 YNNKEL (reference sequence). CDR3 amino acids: CASRPGLAERETQYF.

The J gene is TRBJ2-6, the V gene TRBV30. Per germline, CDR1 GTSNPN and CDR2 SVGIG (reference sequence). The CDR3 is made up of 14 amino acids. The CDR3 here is CAWTTDSGANVLTF.

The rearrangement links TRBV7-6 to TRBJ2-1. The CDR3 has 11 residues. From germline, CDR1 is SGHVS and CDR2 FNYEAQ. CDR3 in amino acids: CATKIGGEQFF.

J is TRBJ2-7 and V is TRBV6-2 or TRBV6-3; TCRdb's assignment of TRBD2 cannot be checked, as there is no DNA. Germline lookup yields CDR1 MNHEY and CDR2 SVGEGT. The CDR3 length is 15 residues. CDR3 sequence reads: CASMRTGLLSYEQYF.

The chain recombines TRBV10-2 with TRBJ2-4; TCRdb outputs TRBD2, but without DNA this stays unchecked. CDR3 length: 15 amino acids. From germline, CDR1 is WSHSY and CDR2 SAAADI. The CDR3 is CASSREGTAKNIQYF.

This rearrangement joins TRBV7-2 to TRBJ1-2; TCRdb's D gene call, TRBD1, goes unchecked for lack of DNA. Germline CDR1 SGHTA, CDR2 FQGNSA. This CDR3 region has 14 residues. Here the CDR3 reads CASSFDRGSYGYTF. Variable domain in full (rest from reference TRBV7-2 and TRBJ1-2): GAGVSQSPSNKVTEKGKDVELRCDPISGHTALYWYRQSLGQGLEFLIYFQGNSAPDKSGLPSDRFSAERTGGSVSTLTIQRTQQEDSAVYLCASSFDRGSYGYTFGSGTRLTVV.

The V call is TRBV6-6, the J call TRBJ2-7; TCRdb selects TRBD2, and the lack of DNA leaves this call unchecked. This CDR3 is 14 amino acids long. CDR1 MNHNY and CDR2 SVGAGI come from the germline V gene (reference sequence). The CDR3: CASRHSGGRYEQYF.

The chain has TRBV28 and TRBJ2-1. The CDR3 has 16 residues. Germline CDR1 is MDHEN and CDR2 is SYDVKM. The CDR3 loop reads CASSFAYDGYYNEQFF.

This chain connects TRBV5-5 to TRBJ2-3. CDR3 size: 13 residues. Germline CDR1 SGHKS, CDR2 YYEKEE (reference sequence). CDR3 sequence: CASSLPGADTQYF. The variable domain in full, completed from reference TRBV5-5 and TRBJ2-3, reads DAGVTQSPTHLIKTRGQQVTLRCSPISGHKSVSWYQQVLGQGPQFIFQYYEKEERGRGNFPDRFSARQFPNYSSELNVNALLLGDSALYLCASSLPGADTQYFGPGTRLTVL.

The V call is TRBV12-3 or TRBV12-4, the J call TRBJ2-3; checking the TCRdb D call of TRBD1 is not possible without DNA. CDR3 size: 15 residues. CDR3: CASRQGVGAGDTQYF.

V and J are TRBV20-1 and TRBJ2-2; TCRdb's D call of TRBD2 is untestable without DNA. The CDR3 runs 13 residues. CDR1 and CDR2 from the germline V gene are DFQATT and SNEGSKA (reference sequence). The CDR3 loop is CSARRTSTGELFF.

The CDR3 region is CASAVGSSGTSGNEQYF. This chain links TRBV7-2 with TRBJ2-7; TCRdb designates TRBD2, a call that cannot be tested without DNA. The V gene's germline CDR1 is SGHTA and CDR2 FQGNSA. The CDR3 has 17 amino acids. The whole variable domain, remainder taken from reference TRBV7-2 and TRBJ2-7, is GAGVSQSPSNKVTEKGKDVELRCDPISGHTALYWYRQSLGQGLEFLIYFQGNSAPDKSGLPSDRFSAERTGGSVSTLTIQRTQQEDSAVYLCASAVGSSGTSGNEQYFGPGTRLTVT.

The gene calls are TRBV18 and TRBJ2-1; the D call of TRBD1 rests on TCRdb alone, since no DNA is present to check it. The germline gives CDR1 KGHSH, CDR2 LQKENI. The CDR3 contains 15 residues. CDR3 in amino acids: CASSPYQGDYNEQFF.